The T cell receptor (beta chain) described here comes from a study of blood T cell repertoires in COVID-19 (dated by TCRdb to the early 2020s). Background for the entire study: Collaborator samples came from the United States, Italy and Spain and covered acute and convalescent phases of COVID-19. The prospective study material was composed of cDNA or gDNA derived from T cells, B-cell-depleted T cells, or PBMCs. The dataset comprised deeply sampled blood TCRbeta repertoires from subjects exposed to, actively infected with, or recovered from COVID-19. The repertoires were made available in a free public database intended to serve as a resource for research on the immune response to SARS-CoV-2. Samples came from the ongoing ImmuneRACE study (first 160 participants) plus 1,254 subjects from 6 global collaborators. Nearly every sample came with metadata listing a de-identified subject ID, COVID-19 status, age in years and sex. Where available, HLA class I and class II types were taken from metadata supplied by the sample provider and were not determined by assay-based typing. Study-level results and caveats: The quantity of clinical and demographic metadata differed by source and by participant and was supplied without curation.

Concerning this clone: The clone's antigen remains unknown. Base qualities are missing; no much larger clone stands one base away. Different DNA sequences within this sample yield the same CDR3.

The immunoSEQ Assay, a bias-controlled multiplex PCR, was used to amplify TCRbeta CDR3 regions from genomic DNA. The paper's data handling went like this. The number of nucleated cells in each sample was estimated from the amplification of reference gene primers within the assay. Sequence reads were collapsed and filtered to measure the absolute abundance of every unique TCRbeta CDR3 rearrangement. Productive Simpson clonality was computed per sample as the square root of Simpson's diversity index over productive rearrangements. In TCRdb, the immuneACCESS table is reduced to in-frame sequences with V and J assigned. These tables do not hold every clone; where another copy was compared, an unresolved V gene accounts for under half, and the others remain unexplained. That table is the source of V, J and clone size, and D and trimming were worked out from the DNA. The sample has a few hundred thousand clones on record, around nine tenths of them singletons. In total, the top ten clones hold approximately 6% of the sample.

Participants in the prospective study were enrolled through a virtual design, were aged roughly 18 to 90 years, and lived in under 25 United States geographic areas. In the prospective study, cohorts were assigned on the basis of participant-reported clinical history obtained from a screening survey and a study questionnaire. Recovered participants in ImmuneRACE Cohort 3 were defined by two consecutive negative NP/OP PCR tests, clearance by a healthcare professional, or resolution of symptoms. In the prospective study, mobile phlebotomists collected whole blood, serum and a nasopharyngeal or oropharyngeal swab from each participant. Participants in the prospective study had the option to provide additional blood draws and questionnaires over a roughly two-month period. Before DNA extraction, prospective study blood samples were shipped either frozen or at room temperature. The V end gives up 6 bases and the J end 4 bases, leaving 7 bases in the junction not matched to a gene. Per the germline V gene, MNHEY is the CDR1 and SVGAGI is the CDR2. Measured from the cysteine to the phenylalanine, the CDR3 is 15 residues long. Of all the DNA, just the CDR3 is kept, 45 bases in frame from base 1.

The sample comprised PBMCs or T cells enriched from blood (not recorded which). The rearrangement combines TRBV6-5 with TRBJ2-7, with 12 central nucleotides matching TRBD2. This TCR derives from a woman between 40 and 50 years old who had recovered from COVID-19. The DNA sequence reads TGTGCCAGCAGCTCCCGACTAGCGGGAGCTTACGAGCAGTACTTC. Translated, this gives CASSSRLAGAYEQYF.